The clone carrying this T cell receptor (beta chain) was seen many times. Its target is unknown. In the same sample, other DNA sequences code for this CDR3. The germline V gene has CDR1 MNHEY and CDR2 SMNVEV (reference sequence). The junction had 3 bases not matched to a gene; V was cut back by 3 bases and J by 4 bases. CDR3 length equals 14 residues. The data are from a study of beta chain features in type 1 diabetes. General study findings and limits: Type 1 diabetes patients had TCRB CDR3s that were shorter (moderately but significantly so) in all four CD4+ subsets.

The sequenced template was cDNA made from the entire isolated RNA. TCRdb's table, derived via immunoSEQ multiplex PCR, lists solely in-frame clones and lacks some. The sample lists a few hundred thousand clones; 9.6% were seen once. Material: central memory CD4+ T cells from blood. The chain couples TRBV27 to TRBJ2-3, with 8 bases matching TRBD1. The sequence came from a man in his thirties or forties with type 1 diabetes. In DNA form, the CDR3 reads TGTGCCAGCAGTTTGGACAGGGTTCCAGATACGCAGTATTTT. Amino acids: CASSLDRVPDTQYF.